This entry describes one T cell receptor beta chain. What it binds is unknown. The data derive from a study of molecular identifiers for immune sequencing clone quantification. MiXCR, run by TCRdb on the PCR reads, gives a single entry per CDR3 protein. The table shows hundreds of thousands of distinct CDR3 sequences, with about 25% occurring only once. From germline, CDR1 is LGHNA and CDR2 YSLEER. V lost 1 base and J 5 bases, leaving 13 bases between the germline ends. The CDR3 consists of 15 residues. Points from the study as a whole: For effector cells, clones above 20 RNA copies held over 98% of molecules; for naive cells, under 1%.

The gene calls are TRBV4-3 and TRBJ2-3; D gene unclear. What was sequenced was naive CD8+ T cells from blood, with Jurkat cell RNA spiked in. Indicated subset: FACS-sorted CD8+CD4-CCR7+CD45RA+ naive T cells. This clonotype was obtained from a human donor in good health. Some libraries in this study had Jurkat cell RNA spiked in. CDR3 loop: CASSQAWSLGDTQYF. The CDR3 DNA sequence: TGCGCCAGCAGCCAAGCATGGAGCCTCGGAGATACGCAGTATTTT.